A selection of T cell receptor beta chains follows, all from one sample in a study of T cell responses to AZD1222 COVID-19 vaccine. Repertoires were generated with immunoSEQ multiplex PCR, while TCRdb's copy carries only in-frame clones and drops some. The data contain around 120,000 clones, 85% to 95% of them singletons. Sequencing was performed on peripheral blood, taken on day 0 of AZD1222 vaccination. All receptors come from an adult in good health. Each CDR3 is given with its conserved first and last residue. The D gene is left open where the match is weak. The size entry is marked missing in some rows and otherwise reads once, few, many or a size class.

len: 16
j_gene: TRBJ2-1
d_gene: NA
v_gene: TRBV5-1
abundance: NA
CDR3aa: CASSLVGSAGVNEQFF
CDR3nt: TGCGCCAGCAGCTTGGTAGGGAGCGCTGGGGTGAATGAGCAGTTCTTC

len: 14
j_gene: TRBJ2-5
d_gene: TRBD2
v_gene: TRBV15
abundance: NA
CDR3aa: CATSRDKSGRTQYF
CDR3nt: TGTGCCACCAGCAGAGATAAGAGCGGGAGAACCCAGTACTTC

len: 16
j_gene: TRBJ2-1
d_gene: NA
v_gene: TRBV18
abundance: NA
CDR3aa: CASSPLGGSSYNEQFF
CDR3nt: TGTGCCAGCTCACCCCTTGGCGGAAGCTCCTACAATGAGCAGTTCTTC

len: 13
j_gene: TRBJ2-3
d_gene: NA
v_gene: TRBV10-2
abundance: NA
CDR3aa: CASSETGVGTQYF
CDR3nt: TGCGCCAGCAGTGAGACGGGAGTGGGTACGCAGTATTTT

len: 16
j_gene: TRBJ1-1
d_gene: NA
v_gene: TRBV19
abundance: NA
CDR3aa: CASSSAGAGFGTEAFF
CDR3nt: TGTGCCAGTAGTTCTGCCGGGGCAGGGTTCGGCACTGAAGCTTTCTTT

len: 15
j_gene: TRBJ1-1
d_gene: NA
v_gene: TRBV27
abundance: NA
CDR3aa: CASSFSPGADTEAFF
CDR3nt: TGTGCCAGCAGTTTTTCGCCAGGGGCGGACACTGAAGCTTTCTTT

len: 18
j_gene: TRBJ2-5
d_gene: TRBD2
v_gene: TRBV7-3
abundance: NA
CDR3aa: CASSLTPPASGSRETQYF
CDR3nt: TGTGCCAGCAGCCTAACTCCGCCAGCTAGCGGGAGTAGGGAGACCCAGTACTTC

len: 16
j_gene: TRBJ2-7
d_gene: TRBD2
v_gene: TRBV6-6
abundance: NA
CDR3aa: CASSYSTGTSIYEQYF
CDR3nt: TGTGCCAGCAGTTACTCTACCGGGACTAGCATTTACGAGCAGTACTTC

len: 14
j_gene: TRBJ2-1
d_gene: NA
v_gene: TRBV28
abundance: NA
CDR3aa: CASSLVGSSGEQFF
CDR3nt: TGTGCCAGCAGTTTGGTGGGTTCGAGCGGTGAGCAGTTCTTC

len: 12
j_gene: TRBJ2-5
d_gene: NA
v_gene: TRBV6-2/TRBV6-3
abundance: NA
CDR3aa: CASSYHVETQYF
CDR3nt: TGTGCCAGCAGTTACCACGTAGAGACCCAGTACTTC

len: 15
j_gene: TRBJ2-3
d_gene: NA
v_gene: TRBV5-1
abundance: NA
CDR3aa: CASSLTAASTDTQYF
CDR3nt: TGCGCCAGCAGCTTGACGGCGGCCAGCACAGATACGCAGTATTTT

len: 13
j_gene: TRBJ1-2
d_gene: TRBD1
v_gene: TRBV5-5
abundance: NA
CDR3aa: CASSRGTDYGYTF
CDR3nt: TGTGCCAGCAGCCGAGGGACAGACTATGGCTACACCTTC

len: 12
j_gene: TRBJ2-7
d_gene: NA
v_gene: TRBV2
abundance: NA
CDR3aa: CASSGGSYEQYF
CDR3nt: TGTGCCAGCAGTGGGGGCTCCTACGAGCAGTACTTC

len: 12
j_gene: TRBJ1-6
d_gene: NA
v_gene: TRBV2
abundance: NA
CDR3aa: CASSVGNSPLHF
CDR3nt: TGTGCCAGCAGTGTAGGGAACTCACCCCTCCACTTT

len: 16
j_gene: TRBJ2-2
d_gene: NA
v_gene: TRBV6-4
abundance: NA
CDR3aa: CASSGEDPRPAGELFF
CDR3nt: TGTGCCAGCAGTGGAGAGGACCCCCGGCCCGCCGGGGAGCTGTTTTTT

len: 11
j_gene: TRBJ2-7
d_gene: NA
v_gene: TRBV5-1
abundance: NA
CDR3aa: CASSARDEQYF
CDR3nt: TGCGCCAGCAGCGCCCGTGACGAGCAGTACTTC

len: 16
j_gene: TRBJ2-1
d_gene: NA
v_gene: TRBV19
abundance: NA
CDR3aa: CASSPGSRVAYNEQFF
CDR3nt: TGTGCCAGTAGCCCAGGAAGCAGGGTAGCCTACAATGAGCAGTTCTTC

len: 14
j_gene: TRBJ2-7
d_gene: NA
v_gene: TRBV27
abundance: once
CDR3aa: CASSEGPGNYEQYF
CDR3nt: TGTGCCAGCAGTGAGGGACCAGGCAACTACGAGCAGTACTTC

len: 15
j_gene: TRBJ2-7
d_gene: NA
v_gene: TRBV19
abundance: NA
CDR3aa: CASSPTLGPSYEQYF
CDR3nt: TGTGCCAGTAGCCCGACTCTTGGCCCCTCCTACGAGCAGTACTTC

len: 15
j_gene: TRBJ1-4
d_gene: NA
v_gene: TRBV15
abundance: NA
CDR3aa: CATSRSGGRGEKLFF
CDR3nt: TGTGCCACCAGCAGATCGGGGGGCAGGGGAGAAAAACTGTTTTTT

len: 16
j_gene: TRBJ2-5
d_gene: NA
v_gene: TRBV4-1
abundance: NA
CDR3aa: CASSQSTIIRAETQYF
CDR3nt: TGCGCCAGCAGCCAAAGCACAATTATAAGGGCGGAGACCCAGTACTTC

len: 15
j_gene: TRBJ2-6
d_gene: NA
v_gene: TRBV6-5
abundance: NA
CDR3aa: CASSYFSRGANVLTF
CDR3nt: TGTGCCAGCAGTTACTTTTCGAGGGGGGCCAACGTCCTGACTTTC

len: 14
j_gene: TRBJ1-2
d_gene: NA
v_gene: TRBV15
abundance: NA
CDR3aa: CATSRGYDGRSYTF
CDR3nt: TGTGCCACCAGCAGAGGATACGACGGTAGGAGCTACACCTTC

len: 14
j_gene: TRBJ2-5
d_gene: TRBD1
v_gene: TRBV6-5
abundance: NA
CDR3aa: CASTDTGGRETQYF
CDR3nt: TGTGCCAGTACCGACACAGGGGGCCGGGAGACCCAGTACTTC

len: 14
j_gene: TRBJ2-2
d_gene: NA
v_gene: TRBV7-7
abundance: NA
CDR3aa: CASSYRQDTGELFF
CDR3nt: TGTGCCAGCAGCTATAGGCAGGACACCGGGGAGCTGTTTTTT

len: 14
j_gene: TRBJ1-4
d_gene: NA
v_gene: TRBV27
abundance: NA
CDR3aa: CASSSFATNEKLFF
CDR3nt: TGTGCCAGCAGTTCATTTGCAACTAATGAAAAACTGTTTTTT

len: 14
j_gene: TRBJ2-1
d_gene: TRBD2
v_gene: TRBV27
abundance: once
CDR3aa: CASRSGSSYNEQFF
CDR3nt: TGTGCCAGCAGAAGCGGGAGTTCCTACAATGAGCAGTTCTTC

len: 15
j_gene: TRBJ2-1
d_gene: NA
v_gene: TRBV19
abundance: NA
CDR3aa: CASSISAPAGNEQFF
CDR3nt: TGTGCCAGTAGTATCTCGGCCCCCGCGGGCAATGAGCAGTTCTTC

len: 16
j_gene: TRBJ1-1
d_gene: NA
v_gene: TRBV4-1
abundance: once
CDR3aa: CASSQFAGGGTPEAFF
CDR3nt: TGCGCCAGCAGCCAGTTCGCCGGGGGCGGGACTCCTGAAGCTTTCTTT

len: 14
j_gene: TRBJ2-7
d_gene: NA
v_gene: TRBV2
abundance: NA
CDR3aa: CASWFGAPTYEQYF
CDR3nt: TGTGCCAGCTGGTTCGGGGCCCCGACCTACGAGCAGTACTTC

len: 14
j_gene: TRBJ2-2
d_gene: NA
v_gene: TRBV10-3
abundance: NA
CDR3aa: CATLGGGDTGELFF
CDR3nt: TGTGCCACCCTAGGGGGAGGGGACACCGGGGAGCTGTTTTTT

len: 14
j_gene: TRBJ2-7
d_gene: NA
v_gene: TRBV28
abundance: NA
CDR3aa: CASSLPSQDYEQYF
CDR3nt: TGTGCCAGCAGTTTACCCTCACAAGACTACGAGCAGTACTTC

len: 12
j_gene: TRBJ2-2
d_gene: NA
v_gene: TRBV12-3/TRBV12-4
abundance: once
CDR3aa: CASSFNTGELFF
CDR3nt: TGTGCCAGCAGTTTTAACACCGGGGAGCTGTTTTTT

len: 14
j_gene: TRBJ1-1
d_gene: NA
v_gene: TRBV5-6
abundance: NA
CDR3aa: CASSPGPIWMEAFF
CDR3nt: TGTGCCAGCAGCCCAGGTCCCATCTGGATGGAAGCTTTCTTT

len: 15
j_gene: TRBJ2-5
d_gene: TRBD1
v_gene: TRBV19
abundance: NA
CDR3aa: CASSIGTAPVQTQYF
CDR3nt: TGTGCCAGTAGTATCGGGACAGCCCCAGTGCAGACCCAGTACTTC

len: 14
j_gene: TRBJ1-2
d_gene: NA
v_gene: TRBV30
abundance: NA
CDR3aa: CAWSEGTSNYGYTF
CDR3nt: TGTGCCTGGAGCGAGGGGACTTCTAACTATGGCTACACCTTC

len: 14
j_gene: TRBJ2-7
d_gene: NA
v_gene: TRBV5-4
abundance: NA
CDR3aa: CASSLSRGAYEQYF
CDR3nt: TGTGCCAGCAGCTTGAGTCGGGGAGCCTACGAGCAGTACTTC

len: 15
j_gene: TRBJ2-1
d_gene: TRBD2
v_gene: TRBV6-5
abundance: NA
CDR3aa: CASSILAGGPYEQFF
CDR3nt: TGTGCCAGCAGCATCCTAGCGGGAGGGCCGTATGAGCAGTTCTTC

len: 19
j_gene: TRBJ2-1
d_gene: TRBD2
v_gene: TRBV28
abundance: NA
CDR3aa: CASTPGTGAGTSGKYEQFF
CDR3nt: TGTGCCAGCACCCCTGGGACAGGGGCCGGGACTAGCGGGAAATATGAGCAGTTCTTC

len: 14
j_gene: TRBJ1-5
d_gene: TRBD1
v_gene: TRBV19
abundance: NA
CDR3aa: CASSRQGGFQPQHF
CDR3nt: TGTGCCAGTAGCCGACAGGGTGGGTTTCAGCCCCAGCATTTT

len: 14
j_gene: TRBJ1-4
d_gene: TRBD1
v_gene: TRBV19
abundance: NA
CDR3aa: CASSLTGILEKLFF
CDR3nt: TGTGCCAGTAGTTTGACAGGGATCTTGGAAAAACTGTTTTTT

len: 16
j_gene: TRBJ2-7
d_gene: TRBD2
v_gene: TRBV3-1/TRBV3-2
abundance: NA
CDR3aa: CASSNRLIAGAGEQYF
CDR3nt: TGTGCCAGCAGCAACCGACTAATAGCGGGTGCGGGGGAGCAGTACTTC

len: 11
j_gene: TRBJ2-1
d_gene: NA
v_gene: TRBV28
abundance: NA
CDR3aa: CASSIVDRQFF
CDR3nt: TGTGCCAGCAGCATCGTTGATCGGCAGTTCTTC

len: 18
j_gene: TRBJ2-1
d_gene: NA
v_gene: TRBV9
abundance: NA
CDR3aa: CASSPRASHIAIDNEQFF
CDR3nt: TGTGCCAGCAGCCCCCGGGCTAGTCATATAGCCATCGACAATGAGCAGTTCTTC

len: 15
j_gene: TRBJ2-5
d_gene: TRBD2
v_gene: TRBV28
abundance: NA
CDR3aa: CASSTQTSGAETQYF
CDR3nt: TGTGCCAGCAGCACCCAGACTAGCGGGGCGGAGACCCAGTACTTC

len: 17
j_gene: TRBJ2-7
d_gene: NA
v_gene: TRBV2
abundance: NA
CDR3aa: CASSEGFVGGGDYEQYF
CDR3nt: TGTGCCAGCAGTGAGGGGTTTGTGGGTGGGGGTGACTACGAGCAGTACTTC

len: 11
j_gene: TRBJ2-3
d_gene: NA
v_gene: TRBV29-1
abundance: NA
CDR3aa: CSGQGVDTQYF
CDR3nt: TGCAGCGGCCAGGGAGTCGATACGCAGTATTTT

len: 15
j_gene: TRBJ1-3
d_gene: NA
v_gene: TRBV30
abundance: NA
CDR3aa: CAWSVRMGPGNTIYF
CDR3nt: TGTGCCTGGAGTGTACGGATGGGGCCTGGAAACACCATATATTTT

len: 13
j_gene: TRBJ2-1
d_gene: NA
v_gene: TRBV11-3
abundance: once
CDR3aa: CASSSRTVNEQFF
CDR3nt: TGTGCCAGCAGCTCAAGGACAGTCAATGAGCAGTTCTTC

len: 14
j_gene: TRBJ1-2
d_gene: NA
v_gene: TRBV28
abundance: NA
CDR3aa: CASSLLDTTHGYTF
CDR3nt: TGTGCCAGCAGTCTCCTCGACACTACGCATGGCTACACCTTC

len: 16
j_gene: TRBJ2-7
d_gene: TRBD2
v_gene: TRBV4-1
abundance: NA
CDR3aa: CASSQGSLAGVYEQYF
CDR3nt: TGCGCCAGCAGCCAAGGGTCCCTAGCGGGCGTCTACGAGCAGTACTTC

len: 15
j_gene: TRBJ2-3
d_gene: NA
v_gene: TRBV15
abundance: NA
CDR3aa: CATSRDLGRADTQYF
CDR3nt: TGTGCCACCAGCAGAGATCTCGGAAGGGCAGATACGCAGTATTTT